This TCR beta chain was sequenced in a study of long-term antiretroviral therapy in people with HIV. Whole-study results and caveats: Absence of data on ART adherence, viral resistance or therapy changes was noted. Collection spanned 2004 to 2017; ART regimens may be less effective than current ones. The data indicate that diversity increased after ART but remained below transplant donor controls. The study found narrower CDR3 length ranges in HIV repertoires than in controls.

Survey-level resolution applied to immunoSEQ assay v3.0. Profiled with immunoSEQ multiplex PCR; TCRdb holds only in-frame clones, not every one. This table holds roughly 20,000 clones, about three quarters found once. V dropped 8 bases and J dropped 7; count of bases not matched to a gene: 15. Germline assignment: CDR1 SEHNR and CDR2 FQNEAQ (reference sequence). This CDR3 is built from 16 residues. About this clone: Its antigen is not identified.

This sample comprised unsorted PBMCs, obtained at the start of antiretroviral therapy, before treatment. The source of this sequence is a woman aged 40 to 55 with HIV. The V and J genes are TRBV7-9 and TRBJ2-3, with 10 bases identical to TRBD2. The CDR3 spells CASLAALAGVVNTQYF. The CDR3 region has the DNA TGTGCCAGCTTGGCGGCCCTAGCGGGGGTCGTCAATACGCAGTATTTT.